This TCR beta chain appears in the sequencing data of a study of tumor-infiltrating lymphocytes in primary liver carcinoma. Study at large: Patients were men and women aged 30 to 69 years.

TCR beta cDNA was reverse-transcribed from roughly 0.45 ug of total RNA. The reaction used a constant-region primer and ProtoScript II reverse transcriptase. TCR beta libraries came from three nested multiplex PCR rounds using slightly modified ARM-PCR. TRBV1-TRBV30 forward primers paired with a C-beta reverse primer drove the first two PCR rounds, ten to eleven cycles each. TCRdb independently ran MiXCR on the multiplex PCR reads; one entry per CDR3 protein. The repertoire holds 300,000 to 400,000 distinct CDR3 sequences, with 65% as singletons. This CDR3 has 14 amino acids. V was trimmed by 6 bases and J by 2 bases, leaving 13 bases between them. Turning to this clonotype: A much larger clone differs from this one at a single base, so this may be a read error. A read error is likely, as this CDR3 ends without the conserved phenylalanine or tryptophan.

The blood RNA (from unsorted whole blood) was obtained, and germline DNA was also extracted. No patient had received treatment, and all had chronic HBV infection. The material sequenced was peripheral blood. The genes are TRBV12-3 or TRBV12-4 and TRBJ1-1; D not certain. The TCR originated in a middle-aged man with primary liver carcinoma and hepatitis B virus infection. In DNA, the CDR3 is TGTGCCAGCAGACCTGGGAATGCAAACACTGAAGCTTTCTCT. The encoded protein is CASRPGNANTEAFS.